The T cell receptor (beta chain) described here comes from a study of blood T cell repertoires in COVID-19. At the level of the study: PBMCs, B-cell-depleted T cells, or T cells were the source of the cDNA or gDNA that made up the material.

Between the trimmed V and J ends, which lost 5 bases and 3 bases, there was a span of 16 bases. The germline CDR1 and CDR2 sequences are SNHLY and FYNNEI. This CDR3 spans 15 amino acids. Produced via immunoSEQ multiplex PCR; TCRdb's table is partial and in-frame only. The sample carries a few hundred thousand clones, roughly 85% recorded once. The V gene is TRBV2, the J gene TRBJ1-1; D unresolved. Sequenced input: peripheral blood. The TCR sequence derives from a middle-aged man who had recovered from COVID-19. As DNA, the CDR3 is TGTGCCAGCAGTCAAACTCGGGGTTTGGACACTGAAGCTTTCTTT. Translation gives CASSQTRGLDTEAFF. Filled out from reference TRBV2 and TRBJ1-1, the complete variable domain reads EPEVTQTPSHQVTQMGQEVILRCVPISNHLYFYWYRQILGQKVEFLVSFYNNEISEKSEIFDDQFSVERPDGSNFTLKIRSTKLEDSAMYFCASSQTRGLDTEAFFGQGTRLTVV.